The 18 T cell receptor beta chains below were found in one sample sequenced in a study of PD-1 blockade in classical Hodgkin lymphoma. Each and every patient relapsed after autologous stem cell transplantation, and patients got differing brentuximab vedotin exposure. Clones were read by immunoSEQ multiplex PCR, and TCRdb kept only the in-frame ones, dropping some. The sample includes around 20,000 clones, roughly 89% of them seen just once. The sample was peripheral blood mononuclear cells (PBMCs), taken before the second cycle of nivolumab. The receptor source for this set is a human donor with classical Hodgkin lymphoma.

V gene TRBV5-1 combines with J gene TRBJ1-3; D unclear. V lost 0 bases to trimming and J lost 0 bases, with 7 bases between them. Germline V lookup: CDR1 SGHRS, CDR2 YFSETQ. This CDR3 is built from 15 residues. CDR3: CASSLVGFSGNTIYF. CDR3 nucleotides: TGCGCCAGCAGCTTGGTCGGATTCTCTGGAAACACCATATATTTT.

The V gene is TRBV7-8, the J gene TRBJ1-2; no reliable D call. The germline gives CDR1 SGHVS, CDR2 FQNEAQ. Trimming left V 2 bases short and J 3 bases short, with 10 bases between. This CDR3 spans 14 amino acids. CDR3 DNA: TGTGCCAGCAGCTTAATCGGTGAATACTATGGCTACACCTTC. Translating it yields CASSLIGEYYGYTF.

The chain links TRBV7-9 to TRBJ1-2; D call uncertain. There are 13 residues in the CDR3. Trimming removed 1 base from V and 7 bases from J, with 10 bases in between. Germline lookup yields CDR1 SEHNR and CDR2 FQNEAQ (reference sequence). The CDR3 DNA is TGTGCCAGCAGCTTAGGGGAGGGTTTTGGCTACACCTTC. Its protein is CASSLGEGFGYTF.

This rearrangement joins TRBV4-1 to TRBJ2-5; 16 positions match TRBD2. CDR3 size: 19 residues. V trimming: 3 bases; J trimming: 2 bases; junction bases outside the gene matches: 9. Germline V gene data show CDR1 as MGHRA and CDR2 as YSYEKL. The CDR3 sequence is CASSHPGLAGGPGQETQYF. The CDR3 coding sequence is TGCGCCAGCAGCCACCCGGGACTAGCGGGGGGGCCTGGGCAAGAGACCCAGTACTTC.

This chain links TRBV14 with TRBJ2-5; D is perhaps TRBD2 (5 bases). CDR3 length equals 12 residues. Trimming pared 3 bases from V and 8 bases from J, leaving 10 bases between. Germline assignment: CDR1 SGHDN and CDR2 FVKESK. CDR3 protein: CASSQLRDTQYF. Written as DNA, the CDR3 is TGTGCCAGCAGCCAGCTCCGGGATACCCAGTACTTC. The entire variable domain, with the rest obtained from reference TRBV14 and TRBJ2-5, is as follows: EAGVTQFPSHSVIEKGQTVTLRCDPISGHDNLYWYRRVMGKEIKFLLHFVKESKQDESGMPNNRFLAERTGGTYSTLKVQPAELEDSGVYFCASSQLRDTQYFGPGTRLLVL.

V is TRBV7-9 and J is TRBJ2-3; D unresolved. The germline CDR1 and CDR2 sequences are SEHNR and FQNEAQ (reference sequence). The CDR3 spans 12 residues. V lost 5 bases and J lost 2, with 5 bases in between. The chain's CDR3 is CASSPHTDTQYF. CDR3 coding DNA: TGTGCCAGCAGCCCCCACACAGATACGCAGTATTTT.

This clone has a single count. The gene calls are TRBV7-6 and TRBJ2-4; D tentatively fits TRBD1 or TRBD2 (5 bases each). There are 16 residues in the CDR3. CDR1 and CDR2 (germline): SGHVS, FNYEAQ. The V gene lost 1 base and the J gene lost 5 bases, with 15 bases spanning the gap. CDR3 loop: CASSLDPGTRENIQYF. The CDR3 bases are TGTGCCAGCAGCTTAGACCCCGGGACGAGGGAAAACATTCAGTACTTC.

The rearrangement joins TRBV5-1 to TRBJ2-3; D is possibly TRBD1 (6 bases). CDR3 length equals 15 residues. The germline V and J ends were trimmed by 6 bases and 0 bases, with 14 bases remaining between them. Germline V gene lookup returns CDR1 SGHRS and CDR2 YFSETQ. The CDR3 protein is CASTEQGPSTDTQYF. DNA for the CDR3: TGCGCCAGCACCGAGCAGGGGCCTAGCACAGATACGCAGTATTTT.

This chain links TRBV11-3 with TRBJ2-1; a weak D match, TRBD2 (6 bases). The CDR3 runs 16 residues. Germline CDR1 reads SGHNT; CDR2 reads YENEEA. Trimming took off 0 bases at V and 4 bases at J, with 13 bases between the two ends. CDR3 loop: CASSLDRDSPYNEQFF. In nucleotides, the CDR3 is TGTGCCAGCAGCTTAGATCGGGACTCCCCATACAATGAGCAGTTCTTC.

The chain has TRBV5-1 and TRBJ1-3; 7 nucleotides match TRBD1. The CDR3 length is 16 residues. After removal of 3 bases from V and 2 bases from J, the junction contained 8 bases not matched to a gene. Germline-derived CDR1 and CDR2 are SGHRS and YFSETQ. CDR3 sequence reads: CASSSSSQGAGNTIYF. CDR3 bases: TGCGCCAGCAGCTCTTCTTCCCAGGGGGCTGGAAACACCATATATTTT.

This clone was seen a single time. This chain connects TRBV6-5 to TRBJ1-1; D is uncertain. The CDR3 sequence is 13 residues long. CDR1 and CDR2 from the germline V gene are MNHEY and SVGAGI. Trimming took off 4 bases at V and 4 bases at J, with 10 bases between the two ends. This chain's CDR3 is CASSWYVGTEAFF. The CDR3 DNA reads TGTGCCAGCAGTTGGTATGTGGGCACTGAAGCTTTCTTT.

The J gene is TRBJ1-2, the V gene TRBV5-1, with no clear D. This CDR3 region has 13 residues. Trimming left V 0 bases short and J 4 bases short, with 7 bases between. From germline, CDR1 is SGHRS and CDR2 YFSETQ. The CDR3 DNA follows: TGCGCCAGCAGCTTGGTACGGGGCTATGGCTACACCTTC. Translation: CASSLVRGYGYTF. Using reference TRBV5-1 and TRBJ1-2 for the parts outside the CDR3, the full variable domain is KAGVTQTPRYLIKTRGQQVTLSCSPISGHRSVSWYQQTPGQGLQFLFEYFSETQRNKGNFPGRFSGRQFSNSRSEMNVSTLELGDSALYLCASSLVRGYGYTFGSGTRLTVV.

This CDR3 is CASSLTASGELFF. CDR3 DNA: TGTGCCAGCAGCCTAACCGCGTCCGGGGAGCTGTTTTTT. The J gene is TRBJ2-2, the V gene TRBV7-9; D is unresolved. The germline V gene has CDR1 SEHNR and CDR2 FQNEAQ (reference sequence). V was cut by 5 bases and J by 6 bases, with 10 bases left in between. The CDR3 consists of 13 residues.

The DNA for the CDR3 is TGCGCCAGCAGCTTGGCGGCGGGGGTGGAGACCCAGTACTTC. Amino acids: CASSLAAGVETQYF. The rearrangement joins TRBV5-1 to TRBJ2-5, with TRBD2 matching over 7 bases. The germline gives CDR1 SGHRS, CDR2 YFSETQ. This CDR3 contains 14 residues. The J segment lost 5 bases and the V segment lost 0 bases, leaving 4 bases of the junction unmatched.

The genes are TRBV4-3 and TRBJ2-5; D is uncertain. Germline CDR1 reads LGHNA; CDR2 reads YSLEER. Trimming cost V 0 bases and J 5 bases, with 10 bases left between them. This CDR3 is 14 amino acids long. The CDR3 DNA sequence: TGCGCCAGCAGCCAAGATGCGTTAGGGGAGACCCAGTACTTC. Its translation: CASSQDALGETQYF.

A remark on this clone: The sample carries other DNA sequences with the same CDR3. CDR3 nucleotide sequence: TGTGCCAGCAGCTCTACAGGGGGCTACGAGCAGTACTTC. This codes for CASSSTGGYEQYF. The chain is built from TRBV7-9 and TRBJ2-7; 8 bases fit TRBD1. This CDR3 has 13 amino acids. Germline V gene data show CDR1 as SEHNR and CDR2 as FQNEAQ (reference sequence). The V segment lost 4 bases and the J segment 3 bases; nucleotides outside the gene matches: 2. Variable domain in full (rest from reference TRBV7-9 and TRBJ2-7): DTGVSQNPRHKITKRGQNVTFRCDPISEHNRLYWYRQTLGQGPEFLTYFQNEAQLEKSRLLSDRFSAERPKGSFSTLEIQRTEQGDSAMYLCASSSTGGYEQYFGPGTRLTVT.

The chain carries TRBV30 and TRBJ2-1; D is undetermined. The ends were cut back, 6 bases at V and 8 bases at J, with 17 bases in the middle. CDR1 and CDR2 (germline): GTSNPN, SVGIG (reference sequence). The CDR3 contains 13 residues. The CDR3: CACSPDPIDEQFF. The CDR3 nucleotides read TGTGCCTGTTCACCGGACCCTATTGATGAGCAGTTCTTC.

The chain combines TRBV15 with TRBJ1-1; tentative D call: TRBD1 (6 bases). CDR3 length: 15 amino acids. Trimming took off 0 bases at V and 4 bases at J, with 12 bases between the two ends. Germline assignment: CDR1 LNHNV and CDR2 YYDKDF (reference sequence). The CDR3 nucleotides are TGTGCCACCAGCAGAGATCTAAAAGGGGGCACTGAAGCTTTCTTT. It codes for CATSRDLKGGTEAFF.